This T cell receptor (beta chain) was sequenced for a study of cytomegalovirus exposure and HLA in healthy donors. Turning to the study itself: Drawn from HLA-typed donors, tens of millions of unique TCRs were held in an early data release.

Both 60 Vbeta primers and 13 Jbeta primers went into the PCR. The repertoire was sequenced with immunoSEQ multiplex PCR; TCRdb's copy has only in-frame clones and lacks some. This sample carries roughly 120,000 clones, 75% of them seen once, and the ten largest clones take less than 3%. Healthy bone marrow donors supplied every sample. V lost 0 bases to trimming and J lost 2 bases, with 7 bases between them. This CDR3 comprises 14 residues. Looked up from germline, CDR1 is SGHDT and CDR2 is YYEEEE. Turning to this clone: Its antigen is still unknown.

Study-wide results and limits: Later, TCR association rates were found to vary by HLA locus, highest for DRB1 and lowest for HLA-C. Several top significant clusters appeared, in a later analysis, to be linked to common viral pathogens.

The chain links TRBV5-6 to TRBJ2-3; D is unresolved. This sequence originates from a woman aged 40 to 49 in good health and CMV-seropositive. The specimen was PBMCs. The chain's CDR3 is CASSLDSSTDTQYF. The DNA for the CDR3 is TGTGCCAGCAGCTTGGACTCGTCCACAGATACGCAGTATTTT. The variable domain in full, completed from reference TRBV5-6 and TRBJ2-3, reads DAGVTQSPTHLIKTRGQQVTLRCSPKSGHDTVSWYQQALGQGPQFIFQYYEEEERQRGNFPDRFSGHQFPNYSSELNVNALLLGDSALYLCASSLDSSTDTQYFGPGTRLTVL.